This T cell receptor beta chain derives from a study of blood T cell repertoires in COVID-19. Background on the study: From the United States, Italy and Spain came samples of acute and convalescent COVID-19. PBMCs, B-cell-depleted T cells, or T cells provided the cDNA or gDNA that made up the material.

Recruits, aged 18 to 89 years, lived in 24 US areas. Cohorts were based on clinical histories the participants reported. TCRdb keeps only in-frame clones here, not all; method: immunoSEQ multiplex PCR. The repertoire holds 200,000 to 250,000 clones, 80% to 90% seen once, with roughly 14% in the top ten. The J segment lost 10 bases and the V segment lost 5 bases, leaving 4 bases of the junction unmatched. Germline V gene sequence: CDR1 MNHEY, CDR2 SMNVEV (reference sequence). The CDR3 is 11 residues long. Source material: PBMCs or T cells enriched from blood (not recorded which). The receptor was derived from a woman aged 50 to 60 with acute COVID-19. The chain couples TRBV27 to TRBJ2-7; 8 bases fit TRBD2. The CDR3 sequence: CASSQRGPQYF. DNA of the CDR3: TGTGCCAGCAGTCAGCGGGGGCCCCAGTACTTC.